The 19 T cell receptor beta chains given below trace back to one sample, sequenced in a study of cytomegalovirus exposure and HLA in healthy donors (dated by TCRdb to the late 2010s). Library prep was done by the immunoSEQ multiplex PCR assay. For the multiplex PCR, a mixture combining 60 forward primers for TCR Vbeta segments and 13 reverse primers for TCR Jbeta segments was used. TCRdb mirrors the immuneACCESS table, restricted to in-frame sequences. Some clones are absent from its copies; in checked studies, under half trace to an unresolved V gene, and the reason for the others is unknown. This sample has approximately 82,000 clones in its table, and roughly 74% of those were observed once. The ten largest clones capture approximately 5.7% of the sample. Material: PBMCs. The receptors come from a woman between 45 and 60 years old in good health and CMV-seropositive.

The rearrangement joins TRBV2 to TRBJ2-3; TRBD2 matches 14 bases. J gave up 5 bases and V 0 bases, and 4 bases lay outside the gene matches. CDR3 length equals 17 residues. Germline V gene data show CDR1 as SNHLY and CDR2 as FYNNEI. The CDR3 sequence is CASSEATSGRARDTQYF. As DNA, the CDR3 is TGTGCCAGCAGTGAAGCGACTAGCGGGAGGGCCAGAGATACGCAGTATTTT.

The chain recombines TRBV30 with TRBJ1-2; 9 nucleotides agree with TRBD1. The CDR3 length is 13 residues. Germline values: CDR1 GTSNPN, CDR2 SVGIG (reference sequence). Losses at the gene ends were 5 bases for V and 4 bases for J; bases not matched to a gene: 5. The DNA for the CDR3 is TGTGCCTGGGTTACAGGGGGCACCTATGGCTACACCTTC. Its translation is CAWVTGGTYGYTF. The variable domain in full, with the rest retrieved from reference TRBV30 and TRBJ1-2, is SQTIHQWPATLVQPVGSPLSLECTVEGTSNPNLYWYRQAAGRGLQLLFYSVGIGQISSEVPQNLSASRPQDRQFILSSKKLLLSDSGFYLCAWVTGGTYGYTFGSGTRLTVV.

The chain links TRBV5-6 to TRBJ1-5; TRBD1 matches 9 bases. The trim removed 4 bases at V and 6 bases at J, leaving 5 bases unmatched. The CDR3 extends over 14 amino acids. CDR1 and CDR2 (germline): SGHDT, YYEEEE. CDR3 sequence: CASSHTGGGQPQHF. The CDR3 bases are TGTGCCAGCAGCCATACAGGGGGCGGTCAGCCCCAGCATTTT.

The rearrangement uses TRBV7-9 and TRBJ2-7; TRBD1 aligns across 8 bases. Germline CDR1 reads SEHNR; CDR2 reads FQNEAQ (reference sequence). This CDR3 is 13 amino acids long. V lost 5 bases to trimming and J lost 6 bases; unmatched junction nucleotides: 6. The CDR3 protein is CASSTTGDVEQYF. Written as DNA, the CDR3 is TGTGCCAGCAGCACGACAGGGGATGTCGAGCAGTACTTC.

This chain links TRBV28 with TRBJ1-5; 7 nucleotides agree with TRBD1. Germline-derived CDR1 and CDR2 are MDHEN and SYDVKM. V gave up 6 bases and J gave up 5 bases; unmatched junction bases: 7. CDR3 size: 14 residues. CDR3 nucleotide sequence: TGTGCCAGCAGCAGAAGACAGGGCCATCAGCCCCAGCATTTT. Its protein product is CASSRRQGHQPQHF.

V usage is TRBV5-4 and J usage is TRBJ1-1; 7 bases match TRBD1. The CDR3 has 15 residues. Looked up from germline, CDR1 is SGHNT and CDR2 is YYREEE (reference sequence). The ends lost 4 bases at V and 0 bases at J; junction bases unmatched: 6. The CDR3 bases are TGTGCCAGCAGCCCTGCCAGGGGGATGAACACTGAAGCTTTCTTT. The encoded protein is CASSPARGMNTEAFF.

This chain joins TRBV11-2 and TRBJ2-7, with 8 bases lining up with TRBD2. This CDR3 has 14 amino acids. Trimming at V came to 1 base and at J to 3 bases, leaving 2 bases not matched to a gene. Germline assignment: CDR1 SGHAT and CDR2 FQNNGV. As DNA, the CDR3 is TGTGCCAGCAGCTTAGGAGGGACTAGCTACGAGCAGTACTTC. This codes for CASSLGGTSYEQYF.

This clone was seen a few times. V usage is TRBV19 and J usage is TRBJ2-5, with TRBD1 matching 9 bases. Germline V gene sequence: CDR1 LNHDA, CDR2 SQIVND (reference sequence). V was pared by 3 bases and J by 13 bases, with 6 bases of the junction left unmatched. The CDR3 covers 12 residues. The CDR3 region is CASSMGQGPRYF. The DNA for the CDR3 is TGTGCCAGTAGTATGGGACAGGGACCGCGGTACTTC.

This sequence joins TRBV29-1 and TRBJ2-5, with a possible D match to TRBD2 (6 bases). The V end lost 7 bases, the J end lost 5 bases, and 17 bases lay between the germline ends. Germline V gene data show CDR1 as SQVTM and CDR2 as ANQGSEA. There are 13 residues in the CDR3. CDR3 protein: CSGCLALGETQYF. DNA of the CDR3: TGCAGCGGGTGCCTAGCGCTAGGGGAGACCCAGTACTTC.

This clone showed up just once. The chain has TRBV29-1 and TRBJ2-5; 10 bases map to TRBD1. Germline-derived CDR1 and CDR2 are SQVTM and ANQGSEA. This CDR3 is built from 14 residues. V lost 5 bases, J lost 4 bases, and 7 bases stayed unmatched. CDR3 coding DNA: TGCAGCGTTCGGCGGGGGACAGGGGTAGAGACCCAGTACTTC. Amino acid sequence: CSVRRGTGVETQYF.

CDR3 residues: CASSPLYEQYF. The CDR3 DNA sequence: TGTGCCAGCAGCCCCCTCTACGAGCAGTACTTC. V usage is TRBV11-2 and J usage is TRBJ2-7; D gene unclear. Germline CDR1 is SGHAT and CDR2 is FQNNGV. The CDR3 loop spans 11 amino acids. V was shortened by 5 bases and J by 3 bases, with 5 bases between the two germline ends. Combining the CDR3 with reference TRBV11-2 and TRBJ2-7 gives the whole variable domain EAGVAQSPRYKIIEKRQSVAFWCNPISGHATLYWYQQILGQGPKLLIQFQNNGVVDDSQLPKDRFSAERLKGVDSTLKIQPAKLEDSAVYLCASSPLYEQYFGPGTRLTVT.

The chain combines TRBV5-8 with TRBJ2-7; D is undetermined. V shed 4 bases and J shed 2 bases, with 16 bases lying between them. The CDR3 is 15 amino acids. CDR1 and CDR2 (germline): SGHTS, YDEGEE. The CDR3 loop reads CASSRSGANPYEQYF. CDR3 nucleotide sequence: TGTGCCAGCAGCCGGTCTGGAGCAAACCCCTACGAGCAGTACTTC.

This rearrangement joins TRBV2 to TRBJ2-2; TRBD1 agrees at 11 bases. The trim removed 7 bases at V and 6 bases at J, leaving 10 bases unmatched. In germline, CDR1 is SNHLY, CDR2 FYNNEI. The CDR3 has 16 amino acids. The CDR3 region is CASTYPGQGASGELFF. The CDR3 DNA reads TGTGCCAGCACCTACCCAGGACAGGGGGCTTCCGGGGAGCTGTTTTTT.

This chain links TRBV15 with TRBJ2-3, with 7 bases that match TRBD2. Germline V gene lookup returns CDR1 LNHNV and CDR2 YYDKDF (reference sequence). This CDR3 has 14 residues. The trim removed 5 bases at V and 4 bases at J, leaving 6 bases unmatched. The DNA of the CDR3 is TGTGCCACCAGCGGGGGGGGAACCTCAGATACGCAGTATTTT. It specifies CATSGGGTSDTQYF.

This clone has just a few counts. This chain uses TRBV14 with TRBJ2-7, with 9 bases fitting TRBD2. J lost 3 bases, V lost 1 base, and 4 bases had no gene match. The germline V gene encodes CDR1 SGHDN and CDR2 FVKESK. The CDR3 totals 15 residues. The CDR3 region is CASSQGLAGFYEQYF. The CDR3 coding sequence is TGTGCCAGCAGCCAAGGGCTAGCGGGGTTCTACGAGCAGTACTTC. The whole variable domain, filled in from reference TRBV14 and TRBJ2-7, reads EAGVTQFPSHSVIEKGQTVTLRCDPISGHDNLYWYRRVMGKEIKFLLHFVKESKQDESGMPNNRFLAERTGGTYSTLKVQPAELEDSGVYFCASSQGLAGFYEQYFGPGTRLTVT.

This clone was seen just once. The rearrangement joins TRBV28 to TRBJ1-5, with D perhaps matching TRBD1 (5 bases). The CDR3 runs to 15 residues. Germline assignment: CDR1 MDHEN and CDR2 SYDVKM. V was shortened by 5 bases and J by 2 bases, with 13 bases between the two germline ends. The CDR3 region is CASSNAPGGNQPQHF. Written as DNA, the CDR3 is TGTGCCAGCAGTAACGCACCGGGGGGCAATCAGCCCCAGCATTTT. Drawing the rest from reference TRBV28 and TRBJ1-5, the complete variable domain is DVKVTQSSRYLVKRTGEKVFLECVQDMDHENMFWYRQDPGLGLRLIYFSYDVKMKEKGDIPEGYSVSREKKERFSLILESASTNQTSMYLCASSNAPGGNQPQHFGDGTRLSIL.

This chain connects TRBV7-8 to TRBJ2-1; perhaps TRBD2 as D (6 bases). The CDR3 consists of 15 residues. Trimming cost V 1 base and J 4 bases, with 11 bases left between them. The germline V gene has CDR1 SGHVS and CDR2 FQNEAQ. DNA for the CDR3: TGTGCCAGCAGCTTAGACGCGGGGACTTACAATGAGCAGTTCTTC. Translation: CASSLDAGTYNEQFF.

This chain's CDR3 is CASSVEGRSSGPTYEQYF. In DNA form, the CDR3 reads TGTGCCAGCAGCGTGGAGGGTCGTAGTAGCGGGCCGACCTACGAGCAGTACTTC. This chain links TRBV9 with TRBJ2-7; 7 bases are a match to TRBD2. Germline lookup yields CDR1 SGDLS and CDR2 YYNGEE. This CDR3 is built from 18 residues. V shed 2 bases, J shed 2 bases, and the junction held 16 bases outside the gene matches. The entire variable domain, with the rest obtained from reference TRBV9 and TRBJ2-7, is as follows: DSGVTQTPKHLITATGQRVTLRCSPRSGDLSVYWYQQSLDQGLQFLIQYYNGEERAKGNILERFSAQQFPDLHSELNLSSLELGDSALYFCASSVEGRSSGPTYEQYFGPGTRLTVT.

V usage is TRBV6-5 and J usage is TRBJ1-2, with D unclear. The CDR3 runs to 14 residues. V lost 8 bases, J lost 4 bases, and 17 bases lay in between. CDR1 MNHEY and CDR2 SVGAGI come from the germline V gene. The DNA of the CDR3 is TGTGCCAGCGGGAGTAAGGCGATGGCCTATGGCTACACCTTC. This sequence encodes CASGSKAMAYGYTF.